This TCR beta chain was captured in a study of cytomegalovirus exposure and HLA in healthy donors. A remark on this clone: Its antigen is still unknown.

Study-wide findings and caveats: Most TCR sequences were uncommon, yet certain public TCRs appeared in many donors.

This CDR3 has 13 residues. Germline assignment: CDR1 SGHDN and CDR2 FVKESK. Trimming removed 3 bases from V and 5 bases from J, with 10 bases in between. TCRdb's copy holds only in-frame clones and misses some; the assay was immunoSEQ multiplex PCR. The data contain about 180,000 clones, more than 75% of them singletons. The source material was PBMCs. The genes are TRBV14 and TRBJ1-2, with TRBD1 as a possible D gene (6 bases). The TCR originated in a man between 18 and 35 years old in good health and CMV-seropositive. The CDR3 region is CASSHGQSYGYTF. In DNA form, the CDR3 reads TGTGCCAGCAGCCACGGACAGTCTTATGGCTACACCTTC.